This TCR beta chain was sequenced for a study of blood T cell repertoires in COVID-19. As for the study in general: Samples representing acute and convalescent COVID-19 were sourced from the United States, Italy and Spain. In each case, the material was cDNA or gDNA derived from T cells, B-cell-depleted T cells, or PBMCs.

CDR3 length: 14 residues. The V gene end was trimmed by 5 bases and the J gene end by 8 bases; junction bases not matched to a gene: 8. Germline loops: CDR1 SNHLY, CDR2 FYNNEI. The authors' processing: Reference gene primers were amplified, and this amplification served to estimate nucleated cell counts. Sequencing used immunoSEQ multiplex PCR; TCRdb keeps in-frame clones, though not all of them. Clone size and the V and J calls come from that table; the DNA yielded D and trimming. Of about 80,000 clones listed, around 90% are singletons. This clone showed up just once. Input material: peripheral blood. This clonotype was obtained from an elderly woman with acute or convalescent COVID-19. V usage is TRBV2 and J usage is TRBJ1-2; 10 nucleotides agree with TRBD1. The CDR3 loop reads CASSRDRGSKGYTF. CDR3 in DNA: TGTGCCAGCAGTCGGGACAGGGGTAGCAAAGGCTACACCTTC.